Each of the 19 T cell receptor beta chains below was sequenced from the same sample in a study of OX40 agonist ivuxolimab in advanced cancers. Only in-frame clones appear in the TCRdb table, and some are missing; sequencing was by immunoSEQ multiplex PCR. The table has some 70,000 clones, about 91% seen once. The sequencing here drew on CD4+ or CD8+ T cells sorted from blood, taken in a trial of the OX40 agonist ivuxolimab. These receptors were collected from an adult with an advanced solid tumor such as melanoma, head and neck, liver or kidney cancer.

The gene calls are TRBV6-5 and TRBJ2-5; TRBD2 aligns across 7 bases. Per the germline V gene, CDR1 is MNHEY and CDR2 is SVGAGI. V trimming: 2 bases; J trimming: 4 bases; junction bases outside the gene matches: 7. The CDR3 runs to 15 residues. The CDR3 DNA reads as TGTGCCAGCAGTTACAATGGCGGGAGCGTAGAGACCCAGTACTTC. The encoded protein is CASSYNGGSVETQYF.

This sequence joins TRBV7-2 and TRBJ2-1; 10 bases match TRBD2. Germline V gene sequence: CDR1 SGHTA, CDR2 FQGNSA. The CDR3 is made up of 17 amino acids. The junction had 12 bases not matched to a gene; V was cut back by 4 bases and J by 6 bases. For the CDR3, the DNA is TGTGCCAGCAGCTCCCGGGGTAGCGGGGGGATTGGCAATGAGCAGTTCTTC. It is translated as CASSSRGSGGIGNEQFF.

CDR3: CASSTGDHSQETQYF. The CDR3 nucleotides are TGTGCCAGCTCCACGGGGGACCATTCCCAAGAGACCCAGTACTTC. This chain uses TRBV11-2 with TRBJ2-5; tentatively, D is TRBD2 (6 bases). Trimming cost V 8 bases and J 1 base, with 17 bases left between them. The CDR3 contains 15 residues. The germline V gene has CDR1 SGHAT and CDR2 FQNNGV. Full variable domain (outside the CDR3, taken from reference TRBV11-2 and TRBJ2-5): EAGVAQSPRYKIIEKRQSVAFWCNPISGHATLYWYQQILGQGPKLLIQFQNNGVVDDSQLPKDRFSAERLKGVDSTLKIQPAKLEDSAVYLCASSTGDHSQETQYFGPGTRLLVL.

By share, this clone ranks as medium-sized. In the same sample, other DNA sequences code for this CDR3. The chain is built from TRBV6-5 and TRBJ1-1; no definite D call. The CDR3 is made up of 11 amino acids. The germline V gene encodes CDR1 MNHEY and CDR2 SVGAGI. The ends were cut back, 10 bases at V and 1 base at J, with 7 bases in the middle. CDR3 in DNA: TGTGCCACCGGACCGAACACTGAAGCTTTCTTT. The encoded protein is CATGPNTEAFF.

This chain links TRBV4-1 with TRBJ1-1, with TRBD1 as a possible D gene (6 bases). In germline, CDR1 is MGHRA, CDR2 YSYEKL. V shed 2 bases and J shed 4 bases, with 11 bases lying between them. This CDR3 is 14 amino acids long. CDR3 in DNA: TGCGCCAGCAGCCAAAATCCAGGGGTCACTGAAGCTTTCTTT. Translation gives CASSQNPGVTEAFF.

Only one count was recorded for this clone. The chain has TRBV6-1 and TRBJ2-3; 9 nucleotides match TRBD1. Losses at the gene ends were 5 bases for V and 3 bases for J; bases not matched to a gene: 6. The CDR3 consists of 15 residues. Germline V gene sequence: CDR1 MNHNS, CDR2 SASEGT. The CDR3 DNA reads TGTGCCAGCAGTCCGACAGGGGGTAGAACAGATACGCAGTATTTT. Its translation: CASSPTGGRTDTQYF.

V is TRBV4-1 and J is TRBJ2-3, with 9 bases that match TRBD1. CDR3 length: 15 amino acids. Germline V gene data show CDR1 as MGHRA and CDR2 as YSYEKL. V lost 0 bases to trimming and J lost 4 bases; unmatched junction nucleotides: 2. DNA of the CDR3: TGCGCCAGCAGCCAAGAACAGGGGGCGTCAGATACGCAGTATTTT. Its translation is CASSQEQGASDTQYF.

The CDR3 here is CASSQSRDGQPQHF. In nucleotides, the CDR3 is TGTGCCAGCAGTCAATCCCGGGACGGACAGCCCCAGCATTTT. V is TRBV6-1 and J is TRBJ1-5; D perhaps matches TRBD1 (5 bases). Trimming cost V 5 bases and J 7 bases, with 15 bases left between them. Germline loops: CDR1 MNHNS, CDR2 SASEGT. CDR3 length: 14 residues.

Within the sample, this clone is medium-sized. This chain connects TRBV2 to TRBJ1-2, with D possibly TRBD1 on 5 matching bases. The CDR3 totals 14 residues. The germline V and J ends were trimmed by 5 bases and 4 bases, with 14 bases remaining between them. Germline loops: CDR1 SNHLY, CDR2 FYNNEI. The CDR3 region is CASSRDPSSYGYTF. DNA for the CDR3: TGTGCCAGCAGTCGGGACCCTTCCTCCTATGGCTACACCTTC. Looking up the rest from reference TRBV2 and TRBJ1-2 gives the full variable domain: EPEVTQTPSHQVTQMGQEVILRCVPISNHLYFYWYRQILGQKVEFLVSFYNNEISEKSEIFDDQFSVERPDGSNFTLKIRSTKLEDSAMYFCASSRDPSSYGYTFGSGTRLTVV.

The rearrangement joins TRBV5-1 to TRBJ1-5; TRBD1 might be the D (5 bases). CDR1 SGHRS and CDR2 YFSETQ come from the germline V gene. Between the trimmed V and J ends, which lost 4 bases and 6 bases, there was a span of 14 bases. CDR3 size: 14 residues. This chain's CDR3 is CASSVSQGSQPQHF. The CDR3 nucleotides are TGCGCCAGCAGCGTGAGCCAGGGAAGTCAGCCCCAGCATTTT.

This clone was counted once. The chain uses TRBV11-3 and TRBJ2-5; 9 bases agree with TRBD2. The CDR3 spans 16 residues. After removal of 0 bases from V and 4 bases from J, the junction contained 6 bases not matched to a gene. CDR1 SGHNT and CDR2 YENEEA come from the germline V gene. For the CDR3, the DNA is TGTGCCAGCAGCTTAGAATTAGCGGGAGTACCAGAGACCCAGTACTTC. This translates into CASSLELAGVPETQYF.

This chain uses TRBV19 with TRBJ2-7; 9 bases align to TRBD1. This CDR3 region has 14 residues. Trimming cost V 7 bases and J 5 bases; bases outside gene matches: 9. Germline lookup yields CDR1 LNHDA and CDR2 SQIVND (reference sequence). CDR3 sequence reads: CASKGTGYIHEQYF. The CDR3 region has the DNA TGTGCCAGTAAAGGGACAGGGTATATCCACGAGCAGTACTTC.

CDR3 in DNA: TGTGCCAGCAGACTTACGTCCGGGAATGAGCAGTTCTTC. This encodes CASRLTSGNEQFF. This chain connects TRBV6-6 to TRBJ2-1, with D unresolved. CDR3 size: 13 residues. Looked up from germline, CDR1 is MNHNY and CDR2 is SVGAGI (reference sequence). V dropped 6 bases and J dropped 7 bases, with 13 bases sitting between them.

This clone showed up just once. The V and J genes are TRBV19 and TRBJ1-5; D uncertain. V was clipped by 3 bases and J by 6 bases, with 9 bases between them. CDR3 length equals 13 residues. The V gene's germline CDR1 is LNHDA and CDR2 SQIVND (reference sequence). The CDR3 DNA reads TGTGCCAGTAGTATGGGCCGAGGTCAGCCCCAGCATTTT. It is translated as CASSMGRGQPQHF.

With regard to this clone: Relative to the germline gene, one junction end is altered; a read error may explain this. The rearrangement uses TRBV20-1 and TRBJ1-4; perhaps TRBD1 as D (5 bases). Germline CDR1 DFQATT, CDR2 SNEGSKA (reference sequence). The CDR3 totals 10 residues. The CDR3: CLQANEKLFF. The CDR3 nucleotides are TGTTTACAGGCCAATGAAAAACTGTTTTTT.

This chain uses TRBV6-5 with TRBJ1-2, with D maybe TRBD1 (5 bases). In germline, CDR1 is MNHEY, CDR2 SVGAGI. This CDR3 is built from 15 residues. Trimming pared 5 bases from V and 1 base from J, leaving 14 bases between. The CDR3 loop reads CASSQGSPNNYGYTF. The CDR3 DNA is TGTGCCAGCAGTCAGGGTTCACCTAATAACTATGGCTACACCTTC.

This rearrangement joins TRBV4-1 to TRBJ2-7; D is tentatively TRBD1 or TRBD2 (6 bases each). V lost 1 base and J 6 bases, leaving 13 bases between the germline ends. Germline assignment: CDR1 MGHRA and CDR2 YSYEKL. The CDR3 is made up of 14 amino acids. CDR3 coding DNA: TGCGCCAGCAGCCAAGTCGACAGGCGGGGCGAGCAGTACTTC. Encoded protein: CASSQVDRRGEQYF.

The rearrangement links TRBV7-9 to TRBJ1-1, with D possibly TRBD1 on 5 matching bases. The CDR3 has 14 amino acids. Germline V CDR1 and CDR2: SEHNR, FQNEAQ (reference sequence). Trimming left V 5 bases short and J 0 bases short, with 10 bases between. The CDR3 reads CASSPGLLNTEAFF. The CDR3 coding sequence is TGTGCCAGCAGCCCAGGGCTCCTGAACACTGAAGCTTTCTTT.

The chain carries TRBV27 and TRBJ2-7, with a possible D match to TRBD2 (6 bases). Per germline, CDR1 MNHEY and CDR2 SMNVEV (reference sequence). The CDR3 has 15 amino acids. V lost 7 bases and J lost 0, with 16 bases in between. As DNA, the CDR3 is TGTGCCAGCAAGTCCCAGAGTAGCGGCTCCTACGAGCAGTACTTC. Residues: CASKSQSSGSYEQYF.